These 11 T cell receptor beta chains came from one sample sequenced in a study of human T cells and chemical hapten exposure (dated by TCRdb to the early 2020s). Total RNA was extracted from unfractionated whole blood that had been collected in Tempus Blood RNA tubes. During library preparation, unique molecular identifiers were attached to individual cDNA molecules so that TCRs could be counted quantitatively and reproducibly. The public reads were quality trimmed at Q25 with fastp and then assembled into clones with MiXCR by TCRdb, keeping productive beta chains. Duplicate CDR3 protein sequences are folded into a single record with the most common DNA and genes. This sample gives about 120,000 distinct CDR3 sequences in total; around 9% of them show up just once. The ten largest clones represent 1.4% of the sample. Sequenced sample: whole blood. These receptors all stem from a human donor in good health. Some clones in this sample may be carry-over from other donors' samples. Donor details come from another sample of the same person, matched by shared clones.

This clonotype has only a few counts. The chain carries TRBV19 and TRBJ1-4; perhaps TRBD1 as D (6 bases). The V end lost 8 bases, the J end lost 4 bases, and 17 bases lay between the germline ends. This CDR3 is 15 amino acids long. Per germline, CDR1 LNHDA and CDR2 SQIVND (reference sequence). The CDR3 nucleotides are TGTGCCAGTCACAGCCTGGGGGCCGTTAATGAAAAACTGTTTTTT. This codes for CASHSLGAVNEKLFF.

This clonotype came up many times. The rearrangement joins TRBV7-7 to TRBJ2-5, with D perhaps being TRBD1 or TRBD2 (5 bases each). The germline V and J ends were trimmed by 1 base and 5 bases, with 17 bases remaining between them. The CDR3 sequence is 16 residues long. The V gene's germline CDR1 is SSHAT and CDR2 FNYEAQ (reference sequence). The CDR3 region has the DNA TGTGCCAGCAGCTTAGTTCCTAGCCTAGGGGAGGAGACCCAGTACTTC. Its translation is CASSLVPSLGEETQYF.

This clonotype was recorded a few times. The chain couples TRBV15 to TRBJ2-3, with 10 bases matching TRBD2. Per germline, CDR1 LNHNV and CDR2 YYDKDF (reference sequence). The CDR3 is 16 residues long. Unmatched junction bases numbered 3, after V lost 1 base and J lost 2 bases. The CDR3 bases are TGTGCCACCAGCAGAGGGACTAGCGGAAACACAGATACGCAGTATTTT. Amino acids: CATSRGTSGNTDTQYF.

For the CDR3, the DNA is TGTGCCAGCAGCCCACCGGGACACCCGAGCTCTGGGGCCAACGTCCTGACTTTC. Its translation: CASSPPGHPSSGANVLTF. The V call is TRBV14, the J call TRBJ2-6; D might be TRBD1 (6 bases). Germline-derived CDR1 and CDR2 are SGHDN and FVKESK. The CDR3 runs 18 residues. V dropped 4 bases and J dropped 0 bases, with 16 bases sitting between them. Using reference TRBV14 and TRBJ2-6 for the parts outside the CDR3, the full variable domain is EAGVTQFPSHSVIEKGQTVTLRCDPISGHDNLYWYRRVMGKEIKFLLHFVKESKQDESGMPNNRFLAERTGGTYSTLKVQPAELEDSGVYFCASSPPGHPSSGANVLTFGAGSRLTVL.

This clonotype was seen more than once but under ten times. V usage is TRBV6-1 and J usage is TRBJ1-4; a weak D match, TRBD1 (6 bases). CDR1 is MNHNS, CDR2 SASEGT, per germline. Trimming stripped 0 bases from V and 11 bases from J, with 13 bases between. The length of the CDR3 is 14 residues. CDR3 region: CASSEAGGRMKLFF. The DNA of the CDR3 is TGTGCCAGCAGTGAAGCAGGGGGGCGCATGAAACTGTTTTTT.

The table lists this clonotype with many counts. The chain couples TRBV7-2 to TRBJ1-1, with a tentative D call TRBD1 (5 bases). The CDR3 spans 16 residues. Looked up from germline, CDR1 is SGHTA and CDR2 is FQGNSA. V was cut by 4 bases and J by 1 base, with 16 bases left in between. This CDR3 is CASSSPGSTGNTEAFF. In DNA form, the CDR3 reads TGTGCCAGCAGCTCCCCTGGATCCACAGGGAACACTGAAGCTTTCTTT.

The chain carries TRBV27 and TRBJ2-7; D is perhaps TRBD2 (6 bases). CDR3 size: 13 residues. CDR1 is MNHEY and CDR2 is SMNVEV in the germline V gene (reference sequence). Trimming pared 6 bases from V and 7 bases from J, leaving 16 bases between. CDR3 bases: TGTGCCAGCAGCCATCACGTCCGGGGGGAGCAGTACTTC. Translation gives CASSHHVRGEQYF.

The chain has TRBV20-1 and TRBJ2-7; 10 bases are shared with TRBD1. Per the germline V gene, CDR1 is DFQATT and CDR2 is SNEGSKA (reference sequence). The CDR3 spans 18 residues. V was pared by 0 bases and J by 1 base, with 12 bases of the junction left unmatched. The CDR3 loop reads CSARDHLGGTGVSYEQYF. CDR3 coding DNA: TGCAGTGCTAGAGATCACCTAGGAGGGACAGGGGTGTCCTACGAGCAGTACTTC.

This clonotype occurred many times. This chain connects TRBV12-3 or TRBV12-4 to TRBJ2-7; D could derive from TRBD1 or TRBD2 (5 bases each). CDR3 length equals 15 residues. V was cut by 3 bases and J by 4 bases, with 16 bases left in between. CDR3 loop: CASSFGTAGSYEQYF. CDR3 DNA sequence: TGTGCCAGCAGTTTTGGGACGGCTGGATCTTACGAGCAGTACTTC.

This clonotype was counted a few times. The chain employs TRBV11-2 and TRBJ2-3; possibly TRBD2 for D (5 bases). Trimming shortened V by 1 base and J by 6 bases, and 11 bases separated the two germline ends. The CDR3 length is 14 residues. Germline V CDR1 and CDR2: SGHAT, FQNNGV. CDR3 protein: CASSLGASMDTQYF. CDR3 coding DNA: TGTGCCAGCAGCTTAGGGGCTAGCATGGATACGCAGTATTTT.

This clonotype has more than one count but fewer than ten. This sequence joins TRBV12-5 and TRBJ2-1; D unclear. CDR1 is LGHNT, CDR2 FRNRAP, per germline. V was clipped by 3 bases and J by 9 bases, with 6 bases between them. The CDR3 has 11 amino acids. CDR3 bases: TGTGCTAGTGGTTTTGGTAGTGAGCAGTTCTTC. This encodes CASGFGSEQFF.